This TCR beta chain came from a study of cytomegalovirus exposure and HLA in healthy donors. Per germline, CDR1 MNHEY and CDR2 SMNVEV (reference sequence). Trimming shortened V by 3 bases and J by 4 bases, and 12 bases separated the two germline ends. The CDR3 contains 14 residues. PCR primers comprised 60 Vbeta and 13 Jbeta primers. The table came from immunoSEQ multiplex PCR; TCRdb's copy has only in-frame clones and leaves some out. The sample holds 170,000 or so clones, 75% to 85% seen once. The sample comprised PBMCs. The TCR sequence derives from a woman aged 25 to 39 in good health and CMV-seronegative. The chain employs TRBV27 and TRBJ1-2, with TRBD1 as a possible D gene (6 bases). The DNA of the CDR3 is TGTGCCAGCAGTTTGACCAGGGGCTTCTATGGCTACACCTTC. Translating gives CASSLTRGFYGYTF.